The rows below give T cell receptor beta chains drawn from one sample of a study of lymphopenia after photon versus proton radiotherapy. Profiling relied on immunoSEQ multiplex PCR, and the TCRdb table lists in-frame clones only, not all of them. This sample yields 25,000 to 35,000 clones, of which about 86% are seen a single time; approximately 50% belongs to the top ten. The source was peripheral blood, collected from a patient treated with proton-based radiotherapy. The receptors here all came from a woman aged 55-70 years with cholangiocarcinoma. Some clones in this sample may be carry-over from other donors' samples. Both conserved end residues are part of each CDR3. The order of the fields is J gene, clone size, V gene, D gene, CDR3 protein, CDR3 DNA. D genes are given only for firm matches. Some rows have no size entry. The others give once, few or many, or a class for an expanded clone.

j_call: TRBJ2-4; clone_size: few; v_call: TRBV20-1; d_call: -; cdr3_aa: CSASDPNIQYF; cdr3_nt: TGCAGTGCTTCCGATCCAAACATTCAGTACTTC
j_call: TRBJ1-4; clone_size: few; v_call: TRBV9; d_call: TRBD1; cdr3_aa: CASSPPGTGFEKLFF; cdr3_nt: TGTGCCAGCAGCCCCCCCGGGACAGGGTTTGAAAAACTGTTTTTT
j_call: TRBJ2-7; clone_size: -; v_call: TRBV5-1; d_call: -; cdr3_aa: CASSLDSGSARYEQYF; cdr3_nt: TGCGCCAGCAGCTTGGACTCCGGCTCTGCGCGATACGAGCAGTACTTC
j_call: TRBJ2-5; clone_size: -; v_call: TRBV10-2; d_call: TRBD2; cdr3_aa: CASSDPGLAGGLQETQYF; cdr3_nt: TGCGCCAGCAGTGACCCCGGACTAGCGGGGGGACTCCAAGAGACCCAGTACTTC
j_call: TRBJ2-7; clone_size: -; v_call: TRBV11-2; d_call: TRBD2; cdr3_aa: CASSAVSGRGPYEQYF; cdr3_nt: TGTGCCAGCAGCGCAGTTAGCGGGAGGGGACCGTACGAGCAGTACTTC
j_call: TRBJ1-5; clone_size: -; v_call: TRBV2; d_call: -; cdr3_aa: CASSELLGGNQPQHF; cdr3_nt: TGTGCCAGCAGTGAGCTACTGGGGGGGAATCAGCCCCAGCATTTT
j_call: TRBJ2-2; clone_size: -; v_call: TRBV30; d_call: -; cdr3_aa: CAWSWDIFTGELFF; cdr3_nt: TGTGCCTGGAGTTGGGACATTTTCACCGGGGAGCTGTTTTTT
j_call: TRBJ1-1; clone_size: -; v_call: TRBV7-9; d_call: -; cdr3_aa: CASSPRFRDILGHTEAFF; cdr3_nt: TGTGCCAGCAGCCCCCGGTTCCGGGACATCCTCGGGCACACTGAAGCTTTCTTT
j_call: TRBJ1-6; clone_size: -; v_call: TRBV7-6; d_call: -; cdr3_aa: CASSRRRREDNSPLHF; cdr3_nt: TGTGCCAGCAGCAGACGGAGAAGGGAAGATAATTCACCCCTCCACTTT
j_call: TRBJ2-2; clone_size: -; v_call: TRBV5-4; d_call: -; cdr3_aa: CASSMDGNTGELFF; cdr3_nt: TGTGCCAGCAGCATGGACGGGAACACCGGGGAGCTGTTTTTT
j_call: TRBJ2-3; clone_size: -; v_call: TRBV7-9; d_call: -; cdr3_aa: CASSKQDRGADTQYF; cdr3_nt: TGTGCCAGCAGCAAACAGGACCGGGGTGCAGATACGCAGTATTTT
j_call: TRBJ2-2; clone_size: -; v_call: TRBV19; d_call: -; cdr3_aa: CASTPRPTGELFF; cdr3_nt: TGTGCCAGTACCCCCCGACCCACCGGGGAGCTGTTTTTT
j_call: TRBJ1-4; clone_size: -; v_call: TRBV27; d_call: -; cdr3_aa: CASSFGGAGNEKLFF; cdr3_nt: TGTGCCAGCAGTTTTGGGGGGGCGGGTAATGAAAAACTGTTTTTT
j_call: TRBJ2-3; clone_size: -; v_call: TRBV14; d_call: TRBD2; cdr3_aa: CASSQEGDLAGSTDTQYF; cdr3_nt: TGTGCCAGCAGCCAAGAAGGGGACCTAGCGGGGAGCACAGATACGCAGTATTTT
j_call: TRBJ2-3; clone_size: -; v_call: TRBV5-4; d_call: TRBD2; cdr3_aa: CASSVASGGDTQYF; cdr3_nt: TGTGCCAGCAGCGTGGCTAGCGGGGGGGATACGCAGTATTTT
j_call: TRBJ2-2; clone_size: -; v_call: TRBV5-5; d_call: -; cdr3_aa: CASGLRKSGPANTGELFF; cdr3_nt: TGTGCCAGCGGGCTTCGGAAGTCCGGCCCCGCGAACACCGGGGAGCTGTTTTTT
j_call: TRBJ2-1; clone_size: -; v_call: TRBV19; d_call: -; cdr3_aa: CASSIVQVNYNEQFF; cdr3_nt: TGTGCCAGTAGTATTGTACAGGTGAATTACAATGAGCAGTTCTTC
j_call: TRBJ2-7; clone_size: -; v_call: TRBV29-1; d_call: -; cdr3_aa: CSVEAPRKATYEQYF; cdr3_nt: TGCAGCGTTGAAGCCCCCCGGAAGGCTACCTACGAGCAGTACTTC
j_call: TRBJ1-1; clone_size: -; v_call: TRBV25-1; d_call: TRBD1; cdr3_aa: CASSLMGQSPGWAFF; cdr3_nt: TGTGCCAGCAGTTTAATGGGACAGTCACCTGGTTGGGCTTTCTTT
j_call: TRBJ2-1; clone_size: -; v_call: TRBV25-1; d_call: -; cdr3_aa: CASAKPASSYNEQFF; cdr3_nt: TGTGCCAGCGCCAAACCGGCGAGCTCCTACAATGAGCAGTTCTTC
j_call: TRBJ2-1; clone_size: -; v_call: TRBV5-1; d_call: TRBD2; cdr3_aa: CASSWTSGRSSYNEQFF; cdr3_nt: TGCGCCAGCAGCTGGACTAGCGGGAGGAGCTCCTACAATGAGCAGTTCTTC
j_call: TRBJ1-2; clone_size: -; v_call: TRBV6-5; d_call: -; cdr3_aa: CASSYSGRRTYGYTF; cdr3_nt: TGTGCCAGCAGTTACTCGGGTAGGAGGACCTATGGCTACACCTTC
j_call: TRBJ1-1; clone_size: -; v_call: TRBV29-1; d_call: TRBD1; cdr3_aa: CSASGQVGTEAFF; cdr3_nt: TGCAGCGCCTCGGGACAGGTGGGCACTGAAGCTTTCTTT
j_call: TRBJ1-4; clone_size: -; v_call: TRBV28; d_call: -; cdr3_aa: CASTQGRDEKLFF; cdr3_nt: TGTGCCAGCACCCAGGGGAGGGATGAAAAACTGTTTTTT
j_call: TRBJ2-7; clone_size: once; v_call: TRBV10-1; d_call: -; cdr3_aa: CASSATPGGDGPKYEQYF; cdr3_nt: TGCGCCAGCAGTGCAACACCAGGGGGGGACGGCCCAAAGTACGAGCAGTACTTC
j_call: TRBJ1-1; clone_size: -; v_call: TRBV2; d_call: -; cdr3_aa: CASRVMNTEAFF; cdr3_nt: TGTGCCAGCAGAGTCATGAACACTGAAGCTTTCTTT
j_call: TRBJ2-3; clone_size: -; v_call: TRBV5-4; d_call: -; cdr3_aa: CASSLGQSGTQYF; cdr3_nt: TGTGCCAGCAGCTTGGGACAAAGTGGTACGCAGTATTTT
j_call: TRBJ2-2; clone_size: few; v_call: TRBV6-5; d_call: TRBD1; cdr3_aa: CASRRDRGGTGELFF; cdr3_nt: TGTGCCAGCAGACGGGACAGGGGAGGGACCGGGGAGCTGTTTTTT
j_call: TRBJ1-6; clone_size: -; v_call: TRBV7-3; d_call: -; cdr3_aa: CASSSYDRSRNSPLHF; cdr3_nt: TGTGCCAGCAGCTCCTACGACAGGTCGAGGAATTCACCCCTCCACTTT